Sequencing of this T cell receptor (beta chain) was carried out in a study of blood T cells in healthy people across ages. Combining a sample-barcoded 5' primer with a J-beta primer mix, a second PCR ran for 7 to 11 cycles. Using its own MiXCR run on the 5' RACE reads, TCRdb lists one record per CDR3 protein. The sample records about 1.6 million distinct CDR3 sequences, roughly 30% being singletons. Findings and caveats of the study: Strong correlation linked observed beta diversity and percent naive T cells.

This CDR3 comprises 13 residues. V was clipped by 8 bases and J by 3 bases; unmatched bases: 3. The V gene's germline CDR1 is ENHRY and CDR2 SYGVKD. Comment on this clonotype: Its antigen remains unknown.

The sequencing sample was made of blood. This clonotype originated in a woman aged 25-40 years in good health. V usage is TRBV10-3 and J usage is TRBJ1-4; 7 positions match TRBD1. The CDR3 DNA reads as TGTGCCATCTCTACAGGGGCTAATGAAAAACTGTTTTTT. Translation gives CAISTGANEKLFF.